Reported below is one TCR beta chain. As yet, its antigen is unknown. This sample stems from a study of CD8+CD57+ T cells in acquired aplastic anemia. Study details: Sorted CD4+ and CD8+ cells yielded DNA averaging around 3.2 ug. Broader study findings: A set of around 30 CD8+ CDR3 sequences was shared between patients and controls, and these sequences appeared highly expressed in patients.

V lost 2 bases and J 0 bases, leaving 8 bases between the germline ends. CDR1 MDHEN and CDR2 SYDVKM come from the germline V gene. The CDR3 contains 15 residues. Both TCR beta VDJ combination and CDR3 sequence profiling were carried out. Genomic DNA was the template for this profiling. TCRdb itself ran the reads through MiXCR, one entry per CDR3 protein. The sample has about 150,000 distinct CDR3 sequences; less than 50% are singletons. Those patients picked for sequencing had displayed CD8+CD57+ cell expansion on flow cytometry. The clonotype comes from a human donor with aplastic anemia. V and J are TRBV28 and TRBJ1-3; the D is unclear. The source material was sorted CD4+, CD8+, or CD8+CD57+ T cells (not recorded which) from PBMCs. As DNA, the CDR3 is TGTGCCAGCAGTTTAAATCCGAGCTCTGGAAACACCATATATTTT. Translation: CASSLNPSSGNTIYF.